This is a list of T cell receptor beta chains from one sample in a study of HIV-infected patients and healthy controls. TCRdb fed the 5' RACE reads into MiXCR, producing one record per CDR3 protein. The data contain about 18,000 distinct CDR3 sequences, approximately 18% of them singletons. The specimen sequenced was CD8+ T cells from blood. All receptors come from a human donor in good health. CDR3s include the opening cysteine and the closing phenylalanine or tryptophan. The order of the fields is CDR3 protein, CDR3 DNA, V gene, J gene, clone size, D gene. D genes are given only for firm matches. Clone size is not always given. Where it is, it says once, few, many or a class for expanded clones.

cdr3_aa: CAWSPYVRLNGELFF
cdr3_nt: TGTGCCTGGAGTCCCTACGTCAGACTAAACGGGGAGCTGTTTTTT
v_call: TRBV30
j_call: TRBJ2-2
clone_size: NA
d_call: NA

cdr3_aa: CASSIGPEAFF
cdr3_nt: TGTGCCAGTAGTATAGGCCCTGAAGCTTTCTTT
v_call: TRBV19
j_call: TRBJ1-1
clone_size: NA
d_call: NA

cdr3_aa: CASRLLAGGNQPQHF
cdr3_nt: TGTGCCAGCAGGCTTTTGGCGGGGGGCAATCAGCCCCAGCATTTT
v_call: TRBV28
j_call: TRBJ1-5
clone_size: NA
d_call: NA

cdr3_aa: CATSDGPSTGELFF
cdr3_nt: TGTGCCACCAGTGACGGACCTTCCACCGGGGAGCTGTTTTTT
v_call: TRBV24-1
j_call: TRBJ2-2
clone_size: few
d_call: NA

cdr3_aa: CASSQDPTGWEAFF
cdr3_nt: TGTGCCAGCAGCCAAGATCCCACAGGGTGGGAAGCTTTCTTT
v_call: TRBV14
j_call: TRBJ1-1
clone_size: few
d_call: NA

cdr3_aa: CASSEALGGGLRDTQYF
cdr3_nt: TGTGCCAGCAGTGAAGCCCTGGGCGGGGGCCTGCGGGATACGCAGTATTTT
v_call: TRBV6-1
j_call: TRBJ2-3
clone_size: many
d_call: NA

cdr3_aa: CASSLGQLAKNIQYF
cdr3_nt: TGTGCCAGCAGCTTAGGACAGTTAGCCAAAAACATTCAGTACTTC
v_call: TRBV7-9
j_call: TRBJ2-4
clone_size: NA
d_call: NA

cdr3_aa: CASSFAPWTANYGYTF
cdr3_nt: TGTGCCAGTAGTTTCGCCCCGTGGACAGCTAACTATGGCTACACCTTC
v_call: TRBV19
j_call: TRBJ1-2
clone_size: few
d_call: NA

cdr3_aa: CASSFHLTGTDGYTF
cdr3_nt: TGTGCCAGCAGCTTCCATCTGACAGGAACGGATGGCTACACCTTC
v_call: TRBV7-9
j_call: TRBJ1-2
clone_size: NA
d_call: NA

cdr3_aa: CASSGSFGTGKNTIYF
cdr3_nt: TGTGCCAGCAGCGGTAGTTTCGGGACAGGGAAGAACACCATATATTTT
v_call: TRBV2
j_call: TRBJ1-3
clone_size: NA
d_call: TRBD1

cdr3_aa: CASSSGTSGRANYNEQFF
cdr3_nt: TGTGCCAGCAGTTCCGGGACTAGCGGGAGGGCCAACTACAATGAGCAGTTCTTC
v_call: TRBV12-3/TRBV12-4
j_call: TRBJ2-1
clone_size: few
d_call: TRBD2

cdr3_aa: CASSELNSPLHF
cdr3_nt: TGTGCCAGCAGCGAACTGAATTCACCCCTCCACTTT
v_call: TRBV7-9
j_call: TRBJ1-6
clone_size: once
d_call: NA

cdr3_aa: CASSPYNHGSNYEQYF
cdr3_nt: TGTGCCAGCTCACCGTACAATCATGGTTCCAACTACGAGCAGTACTTC
v_call: TRBV18
j_call: TRBJ2-7
clone_size: many
d_call: NA

cdr3_aa: CASSNQLRRLAGATDTQYF
cdr3_nt: TGTGCCAGCAGCAACCAATTGCGACGACTAGCGGGAGCCACAGATACGCAGTATTTT
v_call: TRBV3-1
j_call: TRBJ2-3
clone_size: few
d_call: TRBD2

cdr3_aa: CASSPVNPNYGYTF
cdr3_nt: TGTGCCAGCAGCCCCGTGAATCCTAACTATGGCTACACCTTC
v_call: TRBV7-9
j_call: TRBJ1-2
clone_size: few
d_call: NA

cdr3_aa: CATRTGDTGELFF
cdr3_nt: TGTGCCACGCGGACAGGAGACACCGGGGAGCTGTTTTTT
v_call: TRBV27
j_call: TRBJ2-2
clone_size: few
d_call: TRBD1

cdr3_aa: CATSDFRQKNTGELFF
cdr3_nt: TGTGCCACCAGTGATTTCCGGCAGAAGAACACCGGGGAGCTGTTTTTT
v_call: TRBV24-1
j_call: TRBJ2-2
clone_size: NA
d_call: NA

cdr3_aa: CATSSGLAGGPQWTQYF
cdr3_nt: TGTGCCACCAGCAGCGGACTAGCGGGAGGGCCACAGTGGACCCAGTACTTC
v_call: TRBV15
j_call: TRBJ2-5
clone_size: NA
d_call: TRBD2

cdr3_aa: CASSPGRGGYGYTF
cdr3_nt: TGTGCCAGCAGTCCCGGGAGGGGCGGCTATGGCTACACCTTC
v_call: TRBV6-5
j_call: TRBJ1-2
clone_size: NA
d_call: NA

cdr3_aa: CSARSPSGGGSF
cdr3_nt: TGCAGTGCAAGGTCCCCTAGCGGGGGGGGGAGCTTC
v_call: TRBV20-1
j_call: TRBJ2-4
clone_size: few
d_call: TRBD2

cdr3_aa: CASSQDSVGSAAFF
cdr3_nt: TGCGCCAGCAGCCAAGATTCGGTTGGGAGCGCAGCTTTCTTT
v_call: TRBV4-3
j_call: TRBJ1-1
clone_size: many
d_call: NA

cdr3_aa: CASSTRNYGYTF
cdr3_nt: TGTGCCAGCAGTACCCGCAACTATGGCTACACCTTC
v_call: TRBV12-3/TRBV12-4
j_call: TRBJ1-2
clone_size: few
d_call: NA

cdr3_aa: CASSESRYRSEQFF
cdr3_nt: TGCGCCAGCAGTGAGTCCCGTTATAGGAGTGAGCAGTTCTTC
v_call: TRBV10-2
j_call: TRBJ2-1
clone_size: few
d_call: NA

cdr3_aa: CASSQVAVTGRSSYEQYF
cdr3_nt: TGCGCCAGCAGTCAGGTAGCGGTGACAGGTAGGAGCTCCTACGAGCAGTACTTC
v_call: TRBV23-1
j_call: TRBJ2-7
clone_size: NA
d_call: NA

cdr3_aa: CASKWDLNTEAFF
cdr3_nt: TGTGCCAGCAAGTGGGACCTGAACACTGAAGCTTTCTTT
v_call: TRBV5-5
j_call: TRBJ1-1
clone_size: few
d_call: NA

cdr3_aa: CATSSLTGINQPQHF
cdr3_nt: TGTGCCACCAGCAGCCTTACAGGGATCAATCAGCCCCAGCATTTT
v_call: TRBV15
j_call: TRBJ1-5
clone_size: many
d_call: NA

cdr3_aa: CASSLATANEQFF
cdr3_nt: TGTGCCAGCAGCTTAGCGACTGCCAATGAGCAGTTCTTC
v_call: TRBV7-9
j_call: TRBJ2-1
clone_size: few
d_call: NA

cdr3_aa: CASSQEGRFGYTF
cdr3_nt: TGCGCCAGCAGCCAAGAAGGCAGGTTTGGCTACACCTTC
v_call: TRBV4-1
j_call: TRBJ1-2
clone_size: many
d_call: NA

cdr3_aa: CASSSGTGAYEQYF
cdr3_nt: TGTGCCAGCAGCTCCGGGACAGGGGCCTACGAGCAGTACTTC
v_call: TRBV11-1
j_call: TRBJ2-7
clone_size: many
d_call: TRBD1

cdr3_aa: CASSLKFGVGPGASGNTIYF
cdr3_nt: TGTGCCAGCAGTCTTAAATTCGGGGTGGGGCCAGGGGCCTCTGGAAACACCATATATTTT
v_call: TRBV27
j_call: TRBJ1-3
clone_size: NA
d_call: NA

cdr3_aa: CASSLSTHNEQFF
cdr3_nt: TGCGCCAGCAGCTTGTCGACCCACAATGAGCAGTTCTTC
v_call: TRBV5-1
j_call: TRBJ2-1
clone_size: few
d_call: NA

cdr3_aa: CASRTGVNEQFF
cdr3_nt: TGTGCCAGTAGGACGGGGGTTAATGAGCAGTTCTTC
v_call: TRBV19
j_call: TRBJ2-1
clone_size: NA
d_call: NA

cdr3_aa: CASSLAGTYEQYF
cdr3_nt: TGTGCCAGCAGCTTAGCAGGAACCTACGAGCAGTACTTC
v_call: TRBV7-9
j_call: TRBJ2-7
clone_size: many
d_call: NA

cdr3_aa: CAIVAKRRGGYGYTF
cdr3_nt: TGTGCCATCGTCGCGAAGAGGAGAGGGGGATATGGCTACACCTTC
v_call: TRBV10-3
j_call: TRBJ1-2
clone_size: few
d_call: NA

cdr3_aa: CASSSLLAGTDTQYF
cdr3_nt: TGTGCCAGCAGCTCCCTGTTAGCGGGAACAGATACGCAGTATTTT
v_call: TRBV12-3/TRBV12-4
j_call: TRBJ2-3
clone_size: many
d_call: TRBD2

cdr3_aa: CAIIPTRHRGPNTGELFF
cdr3_nt: TGTGCCATCATTCCAACCCGACACAGAGGACCGAACACCGGGGAGCTGTTTTTT
v_call: TRBV19
j_call: TRBJ2-2
clone_size: NA
d_call: NA

cdr3_aa: CASNGVIAEAFF
cdr3_nt: TGTGCCAGCAATGGGGTGATCGCTGAAGCTTTCTTT
v_call: TRBV2
j_call: TRBJ1-1
clone_size: NA
d_call: NA

cdr3_aa: CASGVTGYSGANVLTF
cdr3_nt: TGTGCCAGCGGGGTCACAGGATACTCTGGGGCCAACGTCCTGACTTTC
v_call: TRBV7-9
j_call: TRBJ2-6
clone_size: few
d_call: NA

cdr3_aa: CASSPPSAEASYEQYF
cdr3_nt: TGTGCCAGCAGCCCTCCTAGCGCCGAGGCCTCCTACGAGCAGTACTTC
v_call: TRBV7-9
j_call: TRBJ2-7
clone_size: many
d_call: NA

cdr3_aa: CASSQVPGMGHNEQFF
cdr3_nt: TGTGCCAGCAGCCAAGTTCCGGGGATGGGGCACAATGAGCAGTTCTTC
v_call: TRBV3-1
j_call: TRBJ2-1
clone_size: few
d_call: NA

cdr3_aa: CASSLRSHPEQFF
cdr3_nt: TGTGCCAGCAGCTTAAGATCCCATCCTGAGCAGTTCTTC
v_call: TRBV7-8
j_call: TRBJ2-1
clone_size: few
d_call: NA

cdr3_aa: CASRNQGAQDTGELFF
cdr3_nt: TGTGCCAGCAGGAACCAGGGGGCGCAGGACACCGGGGAGCTGTTTTTT
v_call: TRBV7-9
j_call: TRBJ2-2
clone_size: few
d_call: TRBD1

cdr3_aa: CASSPPGRRPETQYF
cdr3_nt: TGTGCCAGCAGTCCCCCCGGAAGAAGGCCAGAGACCCAGTACTTC
v_call: TRBV6-5
j_call: TRBJ2-5
clone_size: many
d_call: NA

cdr3_aa: CSTSGTGPSDTQYF
cdr3_nt: TGCAGCACGTCCGGGACAGGGCCCTCAGATACGCAGTATTTT
v_call: TRBV29-1
j_call: TRBJ2-3
clone_size: NA
d_call: TRBD1

cdr3_aa: CASSFSTGEYNSPLHF
cdr3_nt: TGTGCCAGCAGCTTCTCGACAGGGGAATATAATTCACCCCTCCACTTT
v_call: TRBV13
j_call: TRBJ1-6
clone_size: NA
d_call: TRBD1

cdr3_aa: CASSLEGSRSYEQYF
cdr3_nt: TGTGCCAGCAGCTTAGAGGGGTCCAGGTCCTACGAGCAGTACTTC
v_call: TRBV11-2
j_call: TRBJ2-7
clone_size: NA
d_call: NA

cdr3_aa: CASSKGLAGYNEQFF
cdr3_nt: TGTGCCAGCAGCAAGGGACTAGCGGGTTACAATGAGCAGTTCTTC
v_call: TRBV14
j_call: TRBJ2-1
clone_size: NA
d_call: TRBD2

cdr3_aa: CASSMRLAGEISTDTQYF
cdr3_nt: TGTGCCAGCAGTATGCGACTAGCGGGGGAGATTAGCACAGATACGCAGTATTTT
v_call: TRBV27
j_call: TRBJ2-3
clone_size: NA
d_call: TRBD2

cdr3_aa: CASSEWRARGTDTQYF
cdr3_nt: TGTGCCAGCAGTGAATGGCGGGCTAGAGGCACAGATACGCAGTATTTT
v_call: TRBV6-1
j_call: TRBJ2-3
clone_size: NA
d_call: NA

cdr3_aa: CASSLGGRDQPQHF
cdr3_nt: TGTGCCAGCAGCTTAGGCGGGAGGGATCAGCCCCAGCATTTT
v_call: TRBV7-6
j_call: TRBJ1-5
clone_size: many
d_call: NA

cdr3_aa: CATSLEGNEQFF
cdr3_nt: TGTGCCACGTCATTAGAGGGGAATGAGCAGTTCTTC
v_call: TRBV24-1
j_call: TRBJ2-1
clone_size: NA
d_call: NA

cdr3_aa: CASRNREYSNQPQHF
cdr3_nt: TGTGCCAGCAGGAACAGGGAATATAGCAATCAGCCCCAGCATTTT
v_call: TRBV6-1
j_call: TRBJ1-5
clone_size: NA
d_call: NA

cdr3_aa: CASSLMTGANYGYTF
cdr3_nt: TGTGCCAGCAGCCTTATGACAGGGGCTAACTATGGCTACACCTTC
v_call: TRBV5-5
j_call: TRBJ1-2
clone_size: NA
d_call: TRBD1

cdr3_aa: CASSLVGGRGNQPQHF
cdr3_nt: TGTGCCAGCAGCTTAGTAGGTGGCAGGGGCAATCAGCCCCAGCATTTT
v_call: TRBV7-2
j_call: TRBJ1-5
clone_size: NA
d_call: NA

cdr3_aa: CASSQVLLAGNTGELFF
cdr3_nt: TGCGCCAGCAGCCAAGTTCTCCTAGCGGGGAACACCGGGGAGCTGTTTTTT
v_call: TRBV4-1
j_call: TRBJ2-2
clone_size: few
d_call: TRBD2

cdr3_aa: CASSLAPSGVETQYF
cdr3_nt: TGTGCCAGCAGCTTAGCGCCCAGCGGGGTAGAGACCCAGTACTTC
v_call: TRBV7-6
j_call: TRBJ2-5
clone_size: many
d_call: TRBD2

cdr3_aa: CASSPTGGQNTEAFF
cdr3_nt: TGTGCCAGCTCACCGACGGGGGGACAGAACACTGAAGCTTTCTTT
v_call: TRBV18
j_call: TRBJ1-1
clone_size: few
d_call: NA

cdr3_aa: CASPQQGTGELFF
cdr3_nt: TGTGCCTCACCACAACAGGGCACCGGGGAGCTGTTTTTT
v_call: TRBV30
j_call: TRBJ2-2
clone_size: NA
d_call: NA

cdr3_aa: CASSLLPGSNQPQHF
cdr3_nt: TGTGCCAGCAGTTTACTCCCCGGGTCGAATCAGCCCCAGCATTTT
v_call: TRBV27
j_call: TRBJ1-5
clone_size: few
d_call: NA

cdr3_aa: CASSFFQSYNEQFF
cdr3_nt: TGTGCCAGCAGTTTCTTCCAGTCCTACAATGAGCAGTTCTTC
v_call: TRBV12-3/TRBV12-4
j_call: TRBJ2-1
clone_size: few
d_call: NA